The TCR beta chain under discussion was sequenced for a study of identical twins. After template switching added a universal primer site, the resulting cDNA carried unique molecular identifiers. TCRdb passed the 5' RACE reads through MiXCR, listing each CDR3 protein once. Found here are 550,000 to 700,000 distinct CDR3 sequences, just under 10% of them singletons; the top ten hold under 3%. The sample holds a few counts of this clonotype. What it binds is not known. With 0 bases removed from V and 2 bases from J, the gap between germline ends came to 5 bases. Germline loops: CDR1 SGHRS, CDR2 YFSETQ. The CDR3 totals 13 residues. Findings of the study overall: Alpha sequences that were out-of-frame and twin-shared showed an excess of low generation probability. Twins' excess sharing was less marked for out-of-frame beta sequences. Monozygotic twin pairs showed more out-of-frame TCR alpha sharing than models estimated.

The same specimen was also included in a second study, on yellow fever vaccine responses in identical twins.

V and J are TRBV5-1 and TRBJ1-2; no clear D gene. The clonotype was recovered from a woman aged 18-30 years in good health. The sequencing sample was made of PBMCs. The CDR3 nucleotides read TGCGCCAGCAGCTTGGATTACAACTATGGCTACACCTTC. This translates into CASSLDYNYGYTF.